This T cell receptor (beta chain) was identified during a study of blood T cell repertoires in COVID-19. On the study more broadly: Both acute and convalescent COVID-19 samples were obtained from the United States, Italy and Spain. PBMCs, B-cell-depleted T cells, or T cells were the source of the cDNA or gDNA that made up the material.

Germline loops: CDR1 LGHDT, CDR2 YNNKEL (reference sequence). Trimming took 11 bases from V and 0 from J; bases not matched to a gene: 5. The CDR3 runs 13 residues. Original processing methods: From reference gene primer amplification, estimates of nucleated cell counts were derived. Produced via immunoSEQ multiplex PCR; TCRdb's table is partial and in-frame only. D and trimming were read from the DNA, whereas the V and J calls and clone size are those reported in that table. The sample consists of around 130,000 clones, roughly 86% of them appearing once. Sequences were obtained from peripheral blood. The sequence was obtained from a human donor in a cohort sampled during active COVID-19. The chain recombines TRBV3-1 (or the pseudogene TRBV3-2) with TRBJ1-1; 8 nucleotides line up with TRBD1. The CDR3 loop reads CASDRGVNTEAFF. The DNA for the CDR3 is TGTGCCTCCGACAGGGGAGTGAACACTGAAGCTTTCTTT.